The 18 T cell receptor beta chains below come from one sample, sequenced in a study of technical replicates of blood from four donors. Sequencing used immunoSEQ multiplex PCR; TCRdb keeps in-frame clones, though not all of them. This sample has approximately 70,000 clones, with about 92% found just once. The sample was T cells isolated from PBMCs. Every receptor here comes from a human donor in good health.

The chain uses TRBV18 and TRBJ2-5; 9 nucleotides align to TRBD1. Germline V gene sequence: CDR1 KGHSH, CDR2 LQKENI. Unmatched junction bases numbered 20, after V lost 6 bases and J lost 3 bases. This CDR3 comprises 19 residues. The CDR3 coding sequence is TGTGCCAGCTCTTTGAACAGGGGGCTGCTTTCAGGAACTGAAGAGACCCAGTACTTC. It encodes CASSLNRGLLSGTEETQYF.

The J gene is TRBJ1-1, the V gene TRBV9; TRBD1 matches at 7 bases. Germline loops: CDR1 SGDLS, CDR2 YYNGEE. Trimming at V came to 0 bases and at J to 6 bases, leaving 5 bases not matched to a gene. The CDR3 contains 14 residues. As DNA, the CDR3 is TGTGCCAGCAGCGTAGTTGAGGGACAGCCTGAAGCTTTCTTT. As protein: CASSVVEGQPEAFF.

The CDR3: CASSLTWDREKTEAFF. The CDR3 DNA is TGTGCCAGCAGCCTGACTTGGGACAGGGAGAAAACTGAAGCTTTCTTT. The V gene is TRBV5-5, the J gene TRBJ1-1; TRBD1 aligns across 9 bases. With V trimmed by 4 bases and J by 5 bases, 12 bases remained unmatched. This CDR3 contains 16 residues. The V gene's germline CDR1 is SGHKS and CDR2 YYEKEE (reference sequence).

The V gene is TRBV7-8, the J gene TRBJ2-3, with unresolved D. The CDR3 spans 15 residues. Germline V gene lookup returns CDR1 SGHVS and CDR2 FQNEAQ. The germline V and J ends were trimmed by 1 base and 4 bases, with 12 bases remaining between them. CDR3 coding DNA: TGTGCCAGCAGCTTAGTTATATACCTAGCAGATACGCAGTATTTT. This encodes CASSLVIYLADTQYF.

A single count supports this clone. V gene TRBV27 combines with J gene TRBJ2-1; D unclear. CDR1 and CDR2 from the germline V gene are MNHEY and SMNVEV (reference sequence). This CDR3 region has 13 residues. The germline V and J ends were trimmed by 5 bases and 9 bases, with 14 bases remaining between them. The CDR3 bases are TGTGCCAGCAGTCGTCCCCAGTTAGCTGAGCAGTTCTTC. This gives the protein CASSRPQLAEQFF.

The DNA of the CDR3 is TGTGCCAGCACTGAGACGGAGTCTAACGTTTTCTTT. It codes for CASTETESNVFF. J is TRBJ1-1 and V is TRBV6-1, with D uncertain. The CDR3 is 12 residues long. Germline V gene sequence: CDR1 MNHNS, CDR2 SASEGT. Between the trimmed V and J ends, which lost 7 bases and 13 bases, there was a span of 19 bases.

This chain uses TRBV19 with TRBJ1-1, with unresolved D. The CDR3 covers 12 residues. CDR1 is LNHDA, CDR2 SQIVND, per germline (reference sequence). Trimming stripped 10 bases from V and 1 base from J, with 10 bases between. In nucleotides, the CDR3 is TGTGCCACCTCGGTTGCGAACACTGAAGCTTTCTTT. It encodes CATSVANTEAFF.

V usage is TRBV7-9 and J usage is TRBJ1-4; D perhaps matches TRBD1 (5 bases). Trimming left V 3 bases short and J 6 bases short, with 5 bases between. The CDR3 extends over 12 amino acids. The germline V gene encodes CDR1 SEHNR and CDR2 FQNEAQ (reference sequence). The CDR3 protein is CASSLGHEKLFF. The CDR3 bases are TGTGCCAGCAGCTTGGGGCATGAAAAACTGTTTTTT.

The CDR3 sequence: CASSIQGNSDGYTF. CDR3 DNA: TGTGCCAGTAGTATCCAGGGGAATTCAGATGGCTACACCTTC. The chain employs TRBV19 and TRBJ1-2; D is possibly TRBD1 (6 bases). This CDR3 contains 14 residues. Trimming left V 3 bases short and J 6 bases short, with 14 bases between. CDR1 and CDR2 (germline): LNHDA, SQIVND (reference sequence).

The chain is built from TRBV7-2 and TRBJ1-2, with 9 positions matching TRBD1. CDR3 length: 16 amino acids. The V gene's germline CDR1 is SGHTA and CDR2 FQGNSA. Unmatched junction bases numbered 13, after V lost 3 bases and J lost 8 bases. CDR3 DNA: TGTGCCAGCAGCTTTACCATTTCAGACAGGGGGTTCGGCTACACCTTC. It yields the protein CASSFTISDRGFGYTF.

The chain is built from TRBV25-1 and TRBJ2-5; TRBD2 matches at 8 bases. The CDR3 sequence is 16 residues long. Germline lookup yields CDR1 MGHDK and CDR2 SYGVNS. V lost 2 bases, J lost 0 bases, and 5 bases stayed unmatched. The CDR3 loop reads CASSELSGGYQETQYF. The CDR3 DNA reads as TGTGCCAGCAGTGAACTCAGCGGGGGTTACCAAGAGACCCAGTACTTC.

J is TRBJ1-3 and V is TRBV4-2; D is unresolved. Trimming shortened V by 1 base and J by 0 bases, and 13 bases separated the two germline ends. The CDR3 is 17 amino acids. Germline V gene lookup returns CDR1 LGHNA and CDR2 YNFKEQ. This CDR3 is CASSQVSNGGSGNTIYF. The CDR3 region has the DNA TGTGCCAGCAGCCAAGTATCCAACGGCGGCTCTGGAAACACCATATATTTT.

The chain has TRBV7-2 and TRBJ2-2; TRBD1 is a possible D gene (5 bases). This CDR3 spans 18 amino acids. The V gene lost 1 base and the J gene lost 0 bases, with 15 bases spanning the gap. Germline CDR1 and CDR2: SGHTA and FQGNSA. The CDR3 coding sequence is TGTGCCAGCAGCTTAGATATAGGGGAAACCGCGAACACCGGGGAGCTGTTTTTT. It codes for CASSLDIGETANTGELFF.

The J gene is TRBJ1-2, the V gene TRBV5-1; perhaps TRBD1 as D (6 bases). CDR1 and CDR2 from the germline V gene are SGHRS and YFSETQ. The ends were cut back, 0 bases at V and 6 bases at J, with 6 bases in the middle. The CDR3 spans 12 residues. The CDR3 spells CASSLEGDGYTF. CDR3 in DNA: TGCGCCAGCAGCTTGGAGGGGGATGGCTACACCTTC.

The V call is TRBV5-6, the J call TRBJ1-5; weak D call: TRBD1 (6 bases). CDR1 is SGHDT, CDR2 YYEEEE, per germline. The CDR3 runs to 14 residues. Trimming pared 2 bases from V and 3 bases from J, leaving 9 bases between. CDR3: CASSFSGDNQPQHF. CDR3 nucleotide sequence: TGTGCCAGCAGCTTTTCAGGGGACAATCAGCCCCAGCATTTT. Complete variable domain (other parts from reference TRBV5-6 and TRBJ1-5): DAGVTQSPTHLIKTRGQQVTLRCSPKSGHDTVSWYQQALGQGPQFIFQYYEEEERQRGNFPDRFSGHQFPNYSSELNVNALLLGDSALYLCASSFSGDNQPQHFGDGTRLSIL.

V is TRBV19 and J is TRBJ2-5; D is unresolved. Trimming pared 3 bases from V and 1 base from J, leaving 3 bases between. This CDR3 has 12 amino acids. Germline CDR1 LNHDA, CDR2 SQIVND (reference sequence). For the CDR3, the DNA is TGTGCCAGTAGTATCAGCCAAGAGACCCAGTACTTC. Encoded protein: CASSISQETQYF.

CDR3 amino acids: CASSQVQGAGYEQYF. CDR3 coding DNA: TGTGCCAGTAGTCAAGTACAGGGGGCAGGATACGAGCAGTACTTC. This sequence joins TRBV19 and TRBJ2-7, with 9 bases matching TRBD1. The CDR3 length is 15 residues. The germline V gene encodes CDR1 LNHDA and CDR2 SQIVND (reference sequence). With 5 bases clipped from V and 4 bases from J, the junction kept 9 bases outside the gene matches.

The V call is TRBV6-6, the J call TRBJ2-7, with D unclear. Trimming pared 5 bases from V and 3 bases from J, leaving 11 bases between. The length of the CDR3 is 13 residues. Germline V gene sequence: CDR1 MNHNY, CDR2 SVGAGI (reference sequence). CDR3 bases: TGTGCCAGCAGTCTAGAGGCTCTCTACGAGCAGTACTTC. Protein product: CASSLEALYEQYF.